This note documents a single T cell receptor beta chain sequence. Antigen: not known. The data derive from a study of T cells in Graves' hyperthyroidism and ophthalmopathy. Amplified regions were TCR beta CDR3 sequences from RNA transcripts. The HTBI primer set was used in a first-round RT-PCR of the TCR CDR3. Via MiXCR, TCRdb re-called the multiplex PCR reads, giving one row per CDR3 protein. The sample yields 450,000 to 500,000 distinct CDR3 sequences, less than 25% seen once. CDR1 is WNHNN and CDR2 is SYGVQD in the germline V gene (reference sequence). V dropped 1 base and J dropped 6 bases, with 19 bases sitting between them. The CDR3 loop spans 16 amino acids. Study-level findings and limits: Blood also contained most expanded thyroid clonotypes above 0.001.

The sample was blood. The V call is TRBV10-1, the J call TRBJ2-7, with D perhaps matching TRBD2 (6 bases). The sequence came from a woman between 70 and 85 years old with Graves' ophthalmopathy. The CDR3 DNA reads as TGCGCCAGCAGTGAGTTTAGCGGACCTCGTGGAGGCGAGCAGTACTTC. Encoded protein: CASSEFSGPRGGEQYF.